This TCR beta chain was captured in a study of blood T cell repertoires in COVID-19. Study overall: T cells, B-cell-depleted T cells, or PBMCs supplied cDNA or gDNA.

J lost 2 bases, V lost 4 bases, and 2 bases had no gene match. Germline V gene sequence: CDR1 SGHRS, CDR2 YFSETQ. This CDR3 spans 14 amino acids. Here immunoSEQ multiplex PCR was the method, and the copy in TCRdb shows in-frame clones only, minus some. The profile shows about 210,000 clones, around four fifths of them singletons. The material sequenced was peripheral blood. The rearrangement joins TRBV5-1 to TRBJ2-3; TRBD2 aligns across 9 bases. The TCR sequence derives from a man in his fifties or sixties with active or convalescent COVID-19. CDR3 loop: CASSPGLATDTQYF. In DNA, the CDR3 is TGCGCCAGCAGCCCGGGACTAGCCACAGATACGCAGTATTTT.